These 18 T cell receptor beta chains came from one sample sequenced in a study of shared clonotypes between healthy human individuals. Naive CD8 cells lacked CD45RO and underwent positive selection for CCR7, leaving out terminally differentiated effector memory CD45RA+ cells. Here immunoSEQ multiplex PCR was the method, and the copy in TCRdb shows in-frame clones only, minus some. The sample carries about 2.1 million clones, 90% to 95% recorded once. Sequenced input: naive CD8+ T cells from PBMCs. Receptor source: a man between 18 and 35 years old in good health. Some clones in this sample may be carry-over from other donors' samples.

This chain's CDR3 is CASRLGNNEQFF. CDR3 nucleotide sequence: TGTGCCAGCAGATTGGGAAACAATGAGCAGTTCTTC. The chain is built from TRBV28 and TRBJ2-1; D unresolved. Trimming removed 6 bases at V and 5 bases at J, with 8 bases between. The CDR3 contains 12 residues. CDR1 MDHEN and CDR2 SYDVKM come from the germline V gene.

The chain joins TRBV7-9 to TRBJ2-7; 7 positions match TRBD1. CDR3 size: 16 residues. Germline CDR1 and CDR2: SEHNR and FQNEAQ (reference sequence). The V and J ends lost 5 bases and 0 bases, in that order; junction bases with no gene match: 10. The CDR3 here is CASSGAGTVTSYEQYF. The CDR3 DNA follows: TGTGCCAGCAGCGGAGCCGGGACAGTGACCTCCTACGAGCAGTACTTC.

This chain connects TRBV19 to TRBJ1-2; D is possibly TRBD1 (5 bases). Germline values: CDR1 LNHDA, CDR2 SQIVND (reference sequence). This CDR3 contains 14 residues. The V end lost 4 bases, the J end lost 3 bases, and 12 bases lay between the germline ends. This chain's CDR3 is CASSSWGLDYGYTF. The CDR3 DNA sequence: TGTGCCAGTAGTAGTTGGGGGTTGGACTATGGCTACACCTTC.

V usage is TRBV13 and J usage is TRBJ1-2; 7 nucleotides line up with TRBD1. Losses at the gene ends were 0 bases for V and 7 bases for J; bases not matched to a gene: 5. Germline values: CDR1 PRHDT, CDR2 FYEKMQ (reference sequence). The CDR3 is made up of 14 amino acids. The CDR3 spells CASSLGQGWRGYTF. DNA for the CDR3: TGTGCCAGCAGCTTAGGACAGGGGTGGCGTGGCTACACCTTC.

The rearrangement links TRBV13 to TRBJ1-1, with unresolved D. Trimming stripped 3 bases from V and 5 bases from J, with 13 bases between. This CDR3 comprises 14 residues. Germline-derived CDR1 and CDR2 are PRHDT and FYEKMQ (reference sequence). CDR3 nucleotides: TGTGCCAGCAGCTTGAGGCAGCCGGATACTGAAGCTTTCTTT. This encodes CASSLRQPDTEAFF.

This chain joins TRBV27 and TRBJ2-2; TRBD1 matches 8 bases. This CDR3 has 14 residues. The ends lost 6 bases at V and 6 bases at J; junction bases unmatched: 6. Germline V gives CDR1 MNHEY, CDR2 SMNVEV (reference sequence). Here the CDR3 reads CASRPDRDPGELFF. In nucleotides, the CDR3 is TGTGCCAGCAGGCCGGACAGGGATCCCGGGGAGCTGTTTTTT.

The V gene is TRBV9, the J gene TRBJ2-3, with D possibly TRBD1 on 5 matching bases. V lost 5 bases to trimming and J lost 2 bases, with 12 bases between them. The CDR3 sequence is 14 residues long. Germline-derived CDR1 and CDR2 are SGDLS and YYNGEE. CDR3 DNA: TGTGCCAGCAGTATGGCAGGGCTCACAGATACGCAGTATTTT. Protein product: CASSMAGLTDTQYF.

This sequence joins TRBV19 and TRBJ1-6; no reliable D call. Germline-derived CDR1 and CDR2 are LNHDA and SQIVND (reference sequence). Between the trimmed V and J ends, which lost 1 base and 10 bases, there was a span of 14 bases. This CDR3 region has 15 residues. This chain's CDR3 is CASSIVREINSPLHF. The DNA of the CDR3 is TGTGCCAGTAGTATAGTGAGGGAGATCAACTCACCCCTCCACTTT.

This clone appeared a single time. This specimen includes other DNA sequences encoding the same CDR3. The chain joins TRBV5-1 to TRBJ2-7, with 9 bases aligning to TRBD1. This CDR3 has 14 residues. CDR1 SGHRS and CDR2 YFSETQ come from the germline V gene. Germline trimming cut 3 bases from V and 2 bases from J; bases unmatched to any gene: 3. The CDR3 DNA is TGCGCCAGCAGCTCCGGGACAGGGACCTACGAGCAGTACTTC. Its protein is CASSSGTGTYEQYF.

This clone was recorded once. The chain joins TRBV9 to TRBJ2-3; D unclear. CDR1 is SGDLS, CDR2 YYNGEE, per germline. This CDR3 comprises 12 residues. Trimming removed 3 bases from V and 4 bases from J, with 6 bases in between. CDR3 residues: CASSAPPDTQYF. In DNA form, the CDR3 reads TGTGCCAGCAGCGCACCACCAGATACGCAGTATTTT.

V usage is TRBV28 and J usage is TRBJ2-1, with D tentatively TRBD1 (6 bases). V lost 3 bases and J 0 bases, leaving 12 bases between the germline ends. The length of the CDR3 is 16 residues. Germline V gene data show CDR1 as MDHEN and CDR2 as SYDVKM. Written as DNA, the CDR3 is TGTGCCAGCAGTTTCGGGCAGGACAGCTCCTACAATGAGCAGTTCTTC. Encoded protein: CASSFGQDSSYNEQFF.

This rearrangement joins TRBV15 to TRBJ2-4; D not certain. Trimming stripped 3 bases from V and 14 bases from J, with 11 bases between. The CDR3 contains 11 residues. Per the germline V gene, CDR1 is LNHNV and CDR2 is YYDKDF (reference sequence). The CDR3 nucleotides read TGTGCCACCAGCAGCGGTACGAGGAAGTACTTC. Translating gives CATSSGTRKYF.

The V and J genes are TRBV28 and TRBJ2-7; no clear D. Germline CDR1 MDHEN, CDR2 SYDVKM. The CDR3 is 14 residues long. Deletions cut 4 bases from V and 2 bases from J, with 12 bases between. The CDR3 region is CASSSRRNPYEQYF. Here the CDR3 DNA reads TGTGCCAGCAGTTCGCGGCGGAACCCCTACGAGCAGTACTTC.

The chain couples TRBV19 to TRBJ1-5, with 8 bases that match TRBD1. Looked up from germline, CDR1 is LNHDA and CDR2 is SQIVND (reference sequence). The CDR3 sequence is 15 residues long. With 6 bases clipped from V and 2 bases from J, the junction kept 6 bases outside the gene matches. CDR3 coding DNA: TGTGCCAGTAGGACCGACAGGGGTGGCAATCAGCCCCAGCATTTT. Protein product: CASRTDRGGNQPQHF.

This sequence joins TRBV5-8 and TRBJ1-1, with a possible D match to TRBD1 (5 bases). The ends were cut back, 8 bases at V and 5 bases at J, with 19 bases in the middle. Germline V gene data show CDR1 as SGHTS and CDR2 as YDEGEE. This CDR3 has 14 amino acids. DNA for the CDR3: TGTGCCAGTCGGGACCCGCAGTATCGGACTGAAGCTTTCTTT. Amino acid sequence: CASRDPQYRTEAFF.

Here the CDR3 DNA reads TGTGCCAGCAGCGTAGAGGGACAGGTGGAAACTGAAGCTTTCTTT. This sequence encodes CASSVEGQVETEAFF. The chain uses TRBV9 and TRBJ1-1; 8 nucleotides match TRBD1. Per the germline V gene, CDR1 is SGDLS and CDR2 is YYNGEE. The ends lost 0 bases at V and 5 bases at J; junction bases unmatched: 6. The length of the CDR3 is 15 residues.

J is TRBJ2-1 and V is TRBV27; tentatively, D is TRBD2 (5 bases). The CDR3 has 17 amino acids. CDR1 and CDR2 from the germline V gene are MNHEY and SMNVEV (reference sequence). Deletions cut 5 bases from V and 2 bases from J, with 19 bases between. The DNA of the CDR3 is TGTGCCAGCAGTCTCTCTCCCGGACTCCTGGCCTACAATGAGCAGTTCTTC. Its protein product is CASSLSPGLLAYNEQFF.

The chain uses TRBV19 and TRBJ2-1; 10 nucleotides agree with TRBD2. This CDR3 contains 15 residues. Losses at the gene ends were 1 base for V and 7 bases for J; bases not matched to a gene: 4. Per germline, CDR1 LNHDA and CDR2 SQIVND (reference sequence). The CDR3 DNA sequence: TGTGCCAGTAGTATAGTTAGCGGGAGGTCTAATGAGCAGTTCTTC. It specifies CASSIVSGRSNEQFF.